The T cell receptor (beta chain) described here comes from a study of blood T cells in healthy people across ages. Study-wide results and limits: Any changes in expanded clonotypes were possibly confounded, as donor CMV status remained unknown.

Worth noting for this clonotype: Its antigen is still unknown.

It was with a sample-barcoded 5' primer and a J-beta primer mix that a second PCR of about 6 to 12 cycles was run. Tagging of each cDNA molecule was performed by a template-switch adaptor with 12 random nucleotides. MiXCR, applied by TCRdb to the 5' RACE reads, yields one record per CDR3 protein. The sample yields fewer than 900,000 distinct CDR3 sequences, roughly 35% seen once. Trimming at V came to 3 bases and at J to 9 bases, leaving 5 bases not matched to a gene. The CDR3 is 14 residues long. Healthy Caucasian individuals from Russia aged roughly 6 to 100 were enrolled as donors. Per sample, extraction of total RNA gave at least 5 micrograms in every case.

The sample comprised blood. The chain joins TRBV12-3 or TRBV12-4 to TRBJ2-1; 10 nucleotides agree with TRBD2. The TCR originated in a man between 18 and 29 years old in good health. This CDR3 is CASSFSGGFIEQFF. The CDR3, as DNA: TGTGCCAGCAGTTTTAGCGGGGGGTTTATTGAGCAGTTCTTC.